This T cell receptor (beta chain) was recovered during a study of Graves' ophthalmopathy and Graves' hyperthyroidism. Study-wide results and limits: Detection in blood was also observed for most expanded thyroid clonotypes above 0.001 frequency.

RNA transcripts yielded amplified TCR beta CDR3 regions. Following a first-round RT-PCR that used HTBI primers, a second-round multiplex PCR was carried out. TCRdb processed the multiplex PCR reads anew with MiXCR; each CDR3 protein has one entry. The repertoire has 680,000 or so distinct CDR3 sequences, about a fifth of them found once; the top ten carry around 7%. This clonotype was counted a single time. Its target is unknown. The PBMCs had their origin in more than 9.5 ml of fresh peripheral blood. CDR1 is LNHDA and CDR2 is SQIVND in the germline V gene (reference sequence). V lost 4 bases and J lost 1, with 7 bases in between. The CDR3 has 13 amino acids.

The TCR comes from a woman younger than 30 with stable Graves' hyperthyroidism. Some clones in this sample may be carry-over from other donors' samples. V usage is TRBV19 and J usage is TRBJ1-1, with D uncertain. The sample comprised peripheral blood. The CDR3 reads CASSTTSNTEAFF. As DNA, the CDR3 is TGTGCCAGTAGTACGACCTCGAACACTGAAGCTTTCTTT.